A selection of T cell receptor beta chains follows, all from one sample in a study of shared clonotypes between healthy human individuals. Measured with immunoSEQ multiplex PCR; TCRdb has only the in-frame clones, and not every one. The repertoire holds under 2.5 million clones, with about 90% as singletons. The source material was naive CD4+ T cells from PBMCs. These receptors were obtained from a man between 18 and 35 years old in good health. Some clones in this sample may be carry-over from other donors' samples. Both conserved end residues are part of each CDR3. D genes are given only for firm matches. A clone size is listed for some rows: how often the clone was seen (once, few, many), or a class if it is expanded.

>TRBJ2-5|NA|TRBD2|TRBV5-1
TGCGCCAGCAGCTTGGGACTAGCGGGAGGTGGCGAGACCCAGTACTTC
CASSLGLAGGGETQYF
>TRBJ1-1|NA|NA|TRBV5-4
TGTGCCAGCAGCTTTTTTACGGACTTAGAAGCTTTCTTT
CASSFFTDLEAFF
>TRBJ2-5|NA|NA|TRBV29-1
TGCAGCGCTCGGTCCGGGGTGGGAGAGACCCAGTACTTC
CSARSGVGETQYF
>TRBJ2-1|NA|TRBD2|TRBV19
TGTGCCAGTAACGAACCGGGAGGGCCTTCTGTTGAGCAGTTCTTC
CASNEPGGPSVEQFF
>TRBJ2-5|NA|TRBD1|TRBV2
TGTGCCAGCAGCCCGGACAGGAGCCAAGAGACCCAGTACTTC
CASSPDRSQETQYF
>TRBJ1-3|NA|NA|TRBV28
TGTGCCAGCAGTTTATCCGACTCCTGGCTCGGAAACACCATATATTTT
CASSLSDSWLGNTIYF
>TRBJ2-1|NA|NA|TRBV7-6
TGTGCCAGCAGCTTATTGCGGGCGAGCTCCTACAATGAGCAGTTCTTC
CASSLLRASSYNEQFF
>TRBJ2-1|NA|TRBD2|TRBV5-1
TGCGCCAGCAGCTTGGCTAGCGGGGGGTACAATGAGCAGTTCTTC
CASSLASGGYNEQFF
>TRBJ1-2|NA|NA|TRBV19
TGTGCCAGTAGTAGGCCAGGGAACTATGGCTACACCTTC
CASSRPGNYGYTF
>TRBJ2-2|NA|TRBD1|TRBV28
TGTGCCAGCAGTCCCCGGACAGGGTTATTAAGCGTCGGGGAGCTGTTTTTT
CASSPRTGLLSVGELFF
>TRBJ1-2|NA|NA|TRBV2
TGTGCCAGCAGTGAAATCAGTCCTGGCGACTATGGCTACACCTTC
CASSEISPGDYGYTF
>TRBJ2-7|NA|NA|TRBV14
TGTGCCAGCAGCCAACTCGGAAGGTACGGGGGCGAGCAGTACTTC
CASSQLGRYGGEQYF
>TRBJ1-5|NA|NA|TRBV6-1
TGTGCCAGCAGTCCCTCCGGTACCCCGTGGCAGCCCCAGCATTTT
CASSPSGTPWQPQHF
>TRBJ1-5|few|NA|TRBV19
TGTGCCTCGGCCCCGGGGCCTGGCAATCAGCCCCAGCATTTT
CASAPGPGNQPQHF
>TRBJ1-5|NA|TRBD1|TRBV28
TGTGCCAGCAGCACCGGTGGGACAGGGTTTCAGCCCCAGCATTTT
CASSTGGTGFQPQHF
>TRBJ1-5|NA|NA|TRBV28
TGTGCCAGCAGTTTAACCGCGCAGGGGAGTCAGCCCCAGCATTTT
CASSLTAQGSQPQHF
>TRBJ2-7|NA|TRBD2|TRBV5-1
TGCGCCAGCAGCCTGCGGGATGCGGCGGGAGATACGTACGAGCAGTACTTC
CASSLRDAAGDTYEQYF
>TRBJ2-6|NA|TRBD1|TRBV18
TGTGCCAGCTCGTCCGGGACAGGGGCTGGGGCCAACGTCCTGACTTTC
CASSSGTGAGANVLTF
>TRBJ2-7|NA|TRBD2|TRBV7-2
TGTGCCAGCAGCCCGGGGCGGGGGAGGGCCTACGAGCAGTACTTC
CASSPGRGRAYEQYF
>TRBJ2-1|NA|NA|TRBV9
TGTGCCAGCAGCGGGCGGTCCTACAATGAGCAGTTCTTC
CASSGRSYNEQFF
>TRBJ2-7|once|NA|TRBV5-1
TGCGCCAGCAGCGCGGGACAGTACTCCTACGAGCAGTACTTC
CASSAGQYSYEQYF
>TRBJ2-6|NA|NA|TRBV10-3
TGTGCCATCAGTGAGTCTAGACCGGGGAAATCTGGGGCCAACGTCCTGACTTTC
CAISESRPGKSGANVLTF
>TRBJ2-7|NA|TRBD1|TRBV14
TGTGCCAGCAGCCCACTTCAGGGGGCCCTTTACGAGCAGTACTTC
CASSPLQGALYEQYF
>TRBJ2-7|NA|TRBD1|TRBV7-2
TGTGCCACCACCCTCGGGACAGGGGCAATGGAGCAGTACTTC
CATTLGTGAMEQYF
>TRBJ2-2|NA|NA|TRBV15
TGTGCCACCAGCAGAGATCAGGGAGAGTCCGGGGAGCTGTTTTTT
CATSRDQGESGELFF
>TRBJ1-2|NA|NA|TRBV4-2
TGTGCCAGCAGCCAACCTTCCCCATCCTTCTTCTTC
CASSQPSPSFFF
>TRBJ2-4|NA|NA|TRBV4-1
TGCGCCAGCAGCCAAGTAGGGGTTACATTAGCCAAAAACATTCAGTACTTC
CASSQVGVTLAKNIQYF
>TRBJ2-7|NA|NA|TRBV5-1
TGCGCCAGCAGCTTGGATTACGGAGACTACGAGCAGTACTTC
CASSLDYGDYEQYF
>TRBJ1-1|few|NA|TRBV29-1
TGCAGCGTTTCTCCCTCAATGAACACTGAAGCTTTCTTT
CSVSPSMNTEAFF
>TRBJ1-2|NA|NA|TRBV20-1
TGCAGTGGGGCAGCCAACTATGGCTACACCTTC
CSGAANYGYTF
>TRBJ2-7|NA|TRBD1|TRBV6-6
TGTGCCAGCAGCTCGGGATGGGACAGTTCCTACGAGCAGTACTTC
CASSSGWDSSYEQYF